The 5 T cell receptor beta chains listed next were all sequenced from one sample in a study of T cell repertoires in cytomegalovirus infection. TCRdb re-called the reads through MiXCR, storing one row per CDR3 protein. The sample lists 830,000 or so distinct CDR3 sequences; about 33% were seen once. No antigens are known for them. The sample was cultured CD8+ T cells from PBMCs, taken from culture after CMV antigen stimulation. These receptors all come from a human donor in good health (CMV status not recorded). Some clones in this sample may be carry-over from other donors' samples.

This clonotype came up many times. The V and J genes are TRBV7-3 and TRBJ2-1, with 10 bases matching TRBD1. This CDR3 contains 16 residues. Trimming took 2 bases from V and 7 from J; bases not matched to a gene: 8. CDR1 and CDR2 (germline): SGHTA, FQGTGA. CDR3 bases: TGTGCCAGCAGCTTATTTAGGACAGGGGGAAGGAATGAGCAGTTCTTC. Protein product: CASSLFRTGGRNEQFF.

Written as DNA, the CDR3 is TGTGCCAGCAGCGCACGAATCGATGGCTACACCTTC. Residues: CASSARIDGYTF. The V and J genes are TRBV9 and TRBJ1-2; D is unclear. Trimming took off 3 bases at V and 6 bases at J, with 9 bases between the two ends. This CDR3 has 12 residues. The V gene's germline CDR1 is SGDLS and CDR2 YYNGEE.

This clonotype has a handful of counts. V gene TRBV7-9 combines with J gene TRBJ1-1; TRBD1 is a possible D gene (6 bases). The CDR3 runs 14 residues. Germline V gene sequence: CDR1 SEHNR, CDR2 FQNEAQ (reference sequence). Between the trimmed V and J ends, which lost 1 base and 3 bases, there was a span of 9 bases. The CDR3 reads CASSLGGAHTEAFF. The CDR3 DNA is TGTGCCAGCAGCTTAGGGGGGGCGCACACTGAAGCTTTCTTT.

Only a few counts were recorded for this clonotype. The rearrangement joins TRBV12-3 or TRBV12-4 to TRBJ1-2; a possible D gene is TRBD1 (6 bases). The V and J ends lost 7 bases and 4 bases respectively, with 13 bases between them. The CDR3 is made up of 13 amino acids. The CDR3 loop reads CASKQGGGYGYTF. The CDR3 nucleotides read TGTGCCAGCAAACAGGGCGGAGGCTATGGCTACACCTTC.

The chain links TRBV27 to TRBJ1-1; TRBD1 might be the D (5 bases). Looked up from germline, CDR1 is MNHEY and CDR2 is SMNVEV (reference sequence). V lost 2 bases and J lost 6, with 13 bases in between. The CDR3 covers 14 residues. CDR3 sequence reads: CASSLEVGGAEAFF. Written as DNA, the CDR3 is TGTGCCAGCAGTTTAGAGGTGGGGGGGGCTGAAGCTTTCTTT.